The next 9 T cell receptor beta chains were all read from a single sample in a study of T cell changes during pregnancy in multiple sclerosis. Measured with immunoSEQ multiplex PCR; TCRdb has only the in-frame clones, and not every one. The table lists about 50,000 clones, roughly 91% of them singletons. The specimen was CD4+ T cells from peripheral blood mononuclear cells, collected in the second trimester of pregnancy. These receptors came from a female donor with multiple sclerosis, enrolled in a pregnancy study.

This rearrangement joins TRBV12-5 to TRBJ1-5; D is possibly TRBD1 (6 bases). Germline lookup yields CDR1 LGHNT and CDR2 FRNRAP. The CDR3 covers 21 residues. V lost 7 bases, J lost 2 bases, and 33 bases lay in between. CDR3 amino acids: CASAPLPPTGKLNGGNQPQHF. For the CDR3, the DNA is TGTGCTAGTGCCCCTTTGCCCCCCACAGGGAAATTAAATGGAGGCAATCAGCCCCAGCATTTT.

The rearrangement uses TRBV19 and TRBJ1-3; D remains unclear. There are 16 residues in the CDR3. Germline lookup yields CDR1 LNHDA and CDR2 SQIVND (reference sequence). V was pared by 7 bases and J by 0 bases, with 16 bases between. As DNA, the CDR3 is TGTGCCAGTACCTCCCTGAGAGGGAACTCTGGAAACACCATATATTTT. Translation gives CASTSLRGNSGNTIYF.

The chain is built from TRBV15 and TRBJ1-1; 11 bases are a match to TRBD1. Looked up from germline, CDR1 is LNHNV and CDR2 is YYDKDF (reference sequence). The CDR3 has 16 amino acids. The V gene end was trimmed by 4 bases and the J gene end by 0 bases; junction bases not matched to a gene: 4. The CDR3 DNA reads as TGTGCCACCAGCACAGGACAGGGGGCTGTGAACACTGAAGCTTTCTTT. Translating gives CATSTGQGAVNTEAFF.

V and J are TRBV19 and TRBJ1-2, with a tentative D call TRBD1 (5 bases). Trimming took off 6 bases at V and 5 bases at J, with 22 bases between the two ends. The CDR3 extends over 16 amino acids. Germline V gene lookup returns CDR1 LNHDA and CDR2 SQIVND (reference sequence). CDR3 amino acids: CASRDPRDDRTYGYTF. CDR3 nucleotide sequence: TGTGCCAGTAGGGACCCGCGGGACGACCGAACGTATGGCTACACCTTC.

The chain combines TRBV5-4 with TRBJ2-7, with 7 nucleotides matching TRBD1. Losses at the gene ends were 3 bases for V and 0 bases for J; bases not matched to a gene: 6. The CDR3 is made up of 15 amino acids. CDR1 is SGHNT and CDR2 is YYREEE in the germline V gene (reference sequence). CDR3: CASSYRTGYSYEQYF. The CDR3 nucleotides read TGTGCCAGCAGCTATCGGACAGGTTACTCCTACGAGCAGTACTTC. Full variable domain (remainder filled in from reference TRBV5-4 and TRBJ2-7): ETGVTQSPTHLIKTRGQQVTLRCSSQSGHNTVSWYQQALGQGPQFIFQYYREEENGRGNFPPRFSGLQFPNYSSELNVNALELDDSALYLCASSYRTGYSYEQYFGPGTRLTVT.

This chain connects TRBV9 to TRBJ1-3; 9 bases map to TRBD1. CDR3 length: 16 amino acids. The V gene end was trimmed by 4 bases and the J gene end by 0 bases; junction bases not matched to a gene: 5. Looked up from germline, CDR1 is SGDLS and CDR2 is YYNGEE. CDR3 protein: CASSKQGAPSGNTIYF. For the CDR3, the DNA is TGTGCCAGCAGCAAACAGGGGGCCCCCTCTGGAAACACCATATATTTT.

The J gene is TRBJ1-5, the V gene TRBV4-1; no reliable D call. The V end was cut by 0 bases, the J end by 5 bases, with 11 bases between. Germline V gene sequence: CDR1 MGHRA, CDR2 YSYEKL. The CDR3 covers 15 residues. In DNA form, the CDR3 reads TGCGCCAGCAGCCAAGAGATAAGAGGCGATCAGCCCCAGCATTTT. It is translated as CASSQEIRGDQPQHF.

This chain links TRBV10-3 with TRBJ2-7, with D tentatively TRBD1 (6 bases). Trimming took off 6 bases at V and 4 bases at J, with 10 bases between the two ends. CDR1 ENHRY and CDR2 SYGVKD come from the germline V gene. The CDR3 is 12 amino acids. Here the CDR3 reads CAIRSTGYEQYF. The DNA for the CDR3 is TGTGCCATCAGGTCAACAGGGTACGAGCAGTACTTC.

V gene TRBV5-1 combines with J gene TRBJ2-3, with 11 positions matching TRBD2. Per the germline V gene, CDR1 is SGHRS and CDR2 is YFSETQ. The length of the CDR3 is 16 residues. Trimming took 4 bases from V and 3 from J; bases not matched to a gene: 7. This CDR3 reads CASSVSLAGGTDTQYF. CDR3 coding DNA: TGCGCCAGCAGCGTGTCGCTAGCGGGGGGAACAGATACGCAGTATTTT. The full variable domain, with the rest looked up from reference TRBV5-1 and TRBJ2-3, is KAGVTQTPRYLIKTRGQQVTLSCSPISGHRSVSWYQQTPGQGLQFLFEYFSETQRNKGNFPGRFSGRQFSNSRSEMNVSTLELGDSALYLCASSVSLAGGTDTQYFGPGTRLTVL.